This TCR beta chain was captured by sequencing in a study of blood T cells in healthy people across ages. This clonotype was counted a few times. Through a sample-barcoded 5' primer and a J-beta primer mix, a second PCR was run for roughly 6 to 12 cycles. TCRdb processed the 5' RACE reads anew with MiXCR; each CDR3 protein has one entry. The sample holds about 1.5 million distinct CDR3 sequences, roughly 43% seen once. The CDR3 runs to 15 residues. Germline V gene sequence: CDR1 SGHDN, CDR2 FVKESK. Trimming cost V 0 bases and J 2 bases, with 8 bases left between them. The specimen was blood. J is TRBJ1-3 and V is TRBV14; weak D call: TRBD1 (5 bases). This receptor was taken from a woman between 18 and 29 years old in good health. Written as DNA, the CDR3 is TGTGCCAGCAGCCAAGATAGGGGCGCTGGAAACACCATATATTTT. Its protein product is CASSQDRGAGNTIYF.